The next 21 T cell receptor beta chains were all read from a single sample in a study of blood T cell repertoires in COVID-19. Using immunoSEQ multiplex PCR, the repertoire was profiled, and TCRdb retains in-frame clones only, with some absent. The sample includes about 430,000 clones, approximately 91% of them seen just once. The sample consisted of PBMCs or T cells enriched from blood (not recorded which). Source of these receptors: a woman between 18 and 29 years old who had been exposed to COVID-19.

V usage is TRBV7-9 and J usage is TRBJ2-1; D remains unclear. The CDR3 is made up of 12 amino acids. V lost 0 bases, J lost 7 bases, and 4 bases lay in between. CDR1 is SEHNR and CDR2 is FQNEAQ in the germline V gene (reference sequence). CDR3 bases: TGTGCCAGCAGCTTAGCTCAAAATGAGCAGTTCTTC. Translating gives CASSLAQNEQFF. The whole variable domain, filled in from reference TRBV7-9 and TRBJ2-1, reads DTGVSQNPRHKITKRGQNVTFRCDPISEHNRLYWYRQTLGQGPEFLTYFQNEAQLEKSRLLSDRFSAERPKGSFSTLEIQRTEQGDSAMYLCASSLAQNEQFFGPGTRLTVL.

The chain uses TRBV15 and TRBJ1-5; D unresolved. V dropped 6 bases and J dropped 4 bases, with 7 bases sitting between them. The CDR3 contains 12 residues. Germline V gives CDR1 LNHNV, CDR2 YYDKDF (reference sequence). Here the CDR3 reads CATSGGNQPQHF. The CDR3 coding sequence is TGTGCCACCAGTGGCGGGAATCAGCCCCAGCATTTT.

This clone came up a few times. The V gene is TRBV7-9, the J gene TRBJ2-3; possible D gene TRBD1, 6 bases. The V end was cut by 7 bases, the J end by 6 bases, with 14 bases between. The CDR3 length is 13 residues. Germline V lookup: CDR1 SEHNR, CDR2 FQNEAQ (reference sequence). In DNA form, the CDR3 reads TGTGCCAGCATGGGACGGGACATGGATACGCAGTATTTT. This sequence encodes CASMGRDMDTQYF.

CDR3 in amino acids: CASSPQPGQLSYEQYF. CDR3 bases: TGTGCCAGCTCTCCCCAACCGGGACAGCTCTCCTACGAGCAGTACTTC. The V call is TRBV18, the J call TRBJ2-7; 7 positions match TRBD1. The CDR3 contains 16 residues. V dropped 6 bases and J dropped 0; count of bases not matched to a gene: 11. The V gene's germline CDR1 is KGHSH and CDR2 LQKENI.

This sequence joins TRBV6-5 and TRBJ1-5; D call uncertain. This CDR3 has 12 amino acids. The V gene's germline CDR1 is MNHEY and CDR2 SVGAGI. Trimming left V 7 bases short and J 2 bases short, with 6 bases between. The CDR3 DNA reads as TGTGCCAGCACCAGCGGCAATCAGCCCCAGCATTTT. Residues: CASTSGNQPQHF.

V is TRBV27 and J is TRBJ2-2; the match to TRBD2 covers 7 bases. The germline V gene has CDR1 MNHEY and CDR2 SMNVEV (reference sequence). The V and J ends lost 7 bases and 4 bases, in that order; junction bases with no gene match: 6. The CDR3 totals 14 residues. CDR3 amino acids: CASTGLGSTGELFF. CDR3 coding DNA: TGTGCCAGCACTGGACTAGGAAGCACCGGGGAGCTGTTTTTT.

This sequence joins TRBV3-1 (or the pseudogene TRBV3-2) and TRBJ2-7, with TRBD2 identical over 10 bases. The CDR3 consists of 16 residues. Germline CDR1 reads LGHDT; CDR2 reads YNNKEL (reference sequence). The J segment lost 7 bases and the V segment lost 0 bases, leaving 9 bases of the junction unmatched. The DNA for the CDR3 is TGTGCCAGCAGCCAAGAAAGGGCTAGCGGGAGTGAAGAGCAGTACTTC. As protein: CASSQERASGSEEQYF.

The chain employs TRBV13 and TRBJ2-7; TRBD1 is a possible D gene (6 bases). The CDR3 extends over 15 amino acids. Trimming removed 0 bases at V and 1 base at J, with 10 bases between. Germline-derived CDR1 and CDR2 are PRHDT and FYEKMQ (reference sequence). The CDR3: CASSLGIGGSYEQYF. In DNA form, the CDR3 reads TGTGCCAGCAGCTTAGGGATAGGGGGATCCTACGAGCAGTACTTC. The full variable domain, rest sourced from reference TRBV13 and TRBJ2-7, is AAGVIQSPRHLIKEKRETATLKCYPIPRHDTVYWYQQGPGQDPQFLISFYEKMQSDKGSIPDRFSAQQFSDYHSELNMSSLELGDSALYFCASSLGIGGSYEQYFGPGTRLTVT.

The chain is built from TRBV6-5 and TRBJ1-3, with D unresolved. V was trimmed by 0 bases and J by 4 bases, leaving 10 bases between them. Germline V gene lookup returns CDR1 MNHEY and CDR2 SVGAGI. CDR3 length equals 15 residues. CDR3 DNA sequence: TGTGCCAGCAGTTACTCTGGGCAGTGGGGAAACACCATATATTTT. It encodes CASSYSGQWGNTIYF.

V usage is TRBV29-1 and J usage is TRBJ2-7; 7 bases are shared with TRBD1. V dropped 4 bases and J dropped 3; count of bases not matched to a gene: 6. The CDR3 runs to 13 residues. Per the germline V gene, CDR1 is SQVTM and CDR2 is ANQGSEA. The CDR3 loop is CSVGNRGIYEQYF. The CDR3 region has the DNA TGCAGCGTTGGGAACAGGGGTATCTACGAGCAGTACTTC.

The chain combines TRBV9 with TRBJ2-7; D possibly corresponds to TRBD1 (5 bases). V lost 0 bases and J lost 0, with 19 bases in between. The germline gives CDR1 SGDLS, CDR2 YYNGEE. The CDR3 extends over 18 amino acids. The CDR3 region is CASSVARPRATNSYEQYF. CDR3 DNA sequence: TGTGCCAGCAGCGTAGCTCGCCCCAGGGCTACCAACTCCTACGAGCAGTACTTC.

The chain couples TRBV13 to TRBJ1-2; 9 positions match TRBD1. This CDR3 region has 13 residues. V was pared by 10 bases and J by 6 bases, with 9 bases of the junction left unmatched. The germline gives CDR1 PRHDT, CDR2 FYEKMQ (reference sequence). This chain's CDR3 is CATGQGWGDGYTF. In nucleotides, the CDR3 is TGTGCCACCGGACAGGGGTGGGGCGATGGCTACACCTTC.

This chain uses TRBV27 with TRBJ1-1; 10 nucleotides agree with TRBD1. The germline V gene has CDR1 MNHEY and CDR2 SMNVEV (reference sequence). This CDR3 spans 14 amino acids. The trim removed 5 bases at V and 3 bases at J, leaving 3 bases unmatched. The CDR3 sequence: CASSATGGDTEAFF. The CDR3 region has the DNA TGTGCCAGCAGTGCGACAGGGGGCGACACTGAAGCTTTCTTT.

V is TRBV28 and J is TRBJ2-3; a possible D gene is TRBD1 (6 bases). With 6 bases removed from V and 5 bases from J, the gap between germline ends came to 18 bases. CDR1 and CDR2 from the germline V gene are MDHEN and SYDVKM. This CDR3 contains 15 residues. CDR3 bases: TGTGCCAGCAGCCTGAACAGGGAGTCGGAAGATACGCAGTATTTT. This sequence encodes CASSLNRESEDTQYF.

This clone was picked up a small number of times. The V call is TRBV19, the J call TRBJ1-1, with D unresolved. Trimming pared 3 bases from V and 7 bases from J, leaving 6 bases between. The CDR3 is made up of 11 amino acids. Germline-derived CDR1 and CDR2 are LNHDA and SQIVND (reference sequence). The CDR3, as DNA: TGTGCCAGTAGTATTAAAAATGAAGCTTTCTTT. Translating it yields CASSIKNEAFF.

The CDR3 nucleotides are TGTGCCTCGTCGCCGGGGGATGTAACCTACGAGCAGTACTTC. It codes for CASSPGDVTYEQYF. J is TRBJ2-7 and V is TRBV7-2, with D maybe TRBD2 (6 bases). Trimming cost V 11 bases and J 2 bases, with 19 bases left between them. CDR3 size: 14 residues. Germline V gene data show CDR1 as SGHTA and CDR2 as FQGNSA.

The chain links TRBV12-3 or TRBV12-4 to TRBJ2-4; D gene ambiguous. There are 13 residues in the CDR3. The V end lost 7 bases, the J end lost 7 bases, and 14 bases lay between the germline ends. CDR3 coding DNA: TGTGCCAGCACCCCAGTGGCGAGGAACATTCAGTACTTC. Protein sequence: CASTPVARNIQYF.

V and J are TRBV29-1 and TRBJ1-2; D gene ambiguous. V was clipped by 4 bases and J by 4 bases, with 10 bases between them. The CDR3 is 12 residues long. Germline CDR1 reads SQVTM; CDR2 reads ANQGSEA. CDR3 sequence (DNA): TGCAGCGTTGCTCTGGGAGGCTATGGCTACACCTTC. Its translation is CSVALGGYGYTF.

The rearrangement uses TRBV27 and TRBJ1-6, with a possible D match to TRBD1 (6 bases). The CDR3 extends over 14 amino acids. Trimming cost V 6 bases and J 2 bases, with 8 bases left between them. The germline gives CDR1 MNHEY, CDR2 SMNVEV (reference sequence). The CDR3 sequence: CASSSGAYNSPLHF. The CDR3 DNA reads TGTGCCAGCAGCTCAGGGGCCTATAATTCACCCCTCCACTTT.

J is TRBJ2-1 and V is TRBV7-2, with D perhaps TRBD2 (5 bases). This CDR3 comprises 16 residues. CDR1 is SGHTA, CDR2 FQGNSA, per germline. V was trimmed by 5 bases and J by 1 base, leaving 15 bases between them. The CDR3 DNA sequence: TGTGCCAGCAGCCTCCTTCGGCGGGTTTCCTACAATGAGCAGTTCTTC. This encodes CASSLLRRVSYNEQFF.

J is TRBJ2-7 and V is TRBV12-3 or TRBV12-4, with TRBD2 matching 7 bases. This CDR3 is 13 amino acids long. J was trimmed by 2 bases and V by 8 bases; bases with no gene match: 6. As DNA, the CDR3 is TGTGCCAGCCGGCTGAGCGGGGCCTACGAGCAGTACTTC. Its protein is CASRLSGAYEQYF.